This T cell receptor (beta chain) was identified in a study of neurological immune-mediated disorders. The cDNA was synthesized by 5'RACE incorporating 10-nucleotide random UMIs. TCRdb recomputed calls from the 5' RACE reads with MiXCR, one row per CDR3 protein. The table shows about 120,000 distinct CDR3 sequences, with more than 2.5% occurring only once. The CDR3 loop spans 12 amino acids. The ends were cut back, 5 bases at V and 5 bases at J, with 9 bases in the middle. This clonotype was seen repeatedly, ten times or more. This sequence joins TRBV12-3 or TRBV12-4 and TRBJ1-2; D gene unclear. The sequenced sample consisted of PBMCs. The receptor was isolated from a woman aged 25 to 39 with multiple sclerosis. CDR3 nucleotide sequence: TGTGCCAGCAGTCGAAGGGTGTATGGCTACACCTTC. The encoded protein is CASSRRVYGYTF.